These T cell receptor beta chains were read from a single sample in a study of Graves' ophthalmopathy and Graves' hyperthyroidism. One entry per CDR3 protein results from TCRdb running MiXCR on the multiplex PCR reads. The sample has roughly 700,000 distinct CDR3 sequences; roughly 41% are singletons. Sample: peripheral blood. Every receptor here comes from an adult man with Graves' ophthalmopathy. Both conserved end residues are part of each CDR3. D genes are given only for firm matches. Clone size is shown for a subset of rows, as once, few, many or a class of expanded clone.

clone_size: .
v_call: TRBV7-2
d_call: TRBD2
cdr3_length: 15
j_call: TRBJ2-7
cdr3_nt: TGCGCCAGCAGATTCAACACGGCGGGGGCCTACGAGCAGTACTTC
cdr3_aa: CASRFNTAGAYEQYF

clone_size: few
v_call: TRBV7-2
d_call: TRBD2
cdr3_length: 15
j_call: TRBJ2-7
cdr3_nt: TGTGCCAGCAGCTTCCTAGCGGGAGAGGGATACGAGCAGTACTTC
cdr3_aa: CASSFLAGEGYEQYF

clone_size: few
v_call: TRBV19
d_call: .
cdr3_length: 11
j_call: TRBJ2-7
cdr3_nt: TGTGCCAGTGGGGCCCTCTACGAGCAGTACTTC
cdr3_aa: CASGALYEQYF

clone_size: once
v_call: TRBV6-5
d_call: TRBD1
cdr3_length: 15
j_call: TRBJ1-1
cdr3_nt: TGTGCCAACAGTTACCTGGCAGGGGGCGAGACTGAAGCTTTCTTT
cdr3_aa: CANSYLAGGETEAFF

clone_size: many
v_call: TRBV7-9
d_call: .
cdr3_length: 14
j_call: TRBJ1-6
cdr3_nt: TGTGCCAGCAGCTTAGTCGGGGGCACTTCACCCCTCCACTTT
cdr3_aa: CASSLVGGTSPLHF

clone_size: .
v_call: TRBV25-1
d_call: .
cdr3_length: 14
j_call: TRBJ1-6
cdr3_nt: TGTGCCAGCAGTTTCTGGGGAAGGGGATTCACCCTCCACTTT
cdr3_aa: CASSFWGRGFTLHF

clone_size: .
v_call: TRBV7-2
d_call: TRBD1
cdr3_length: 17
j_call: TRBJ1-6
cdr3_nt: TGTGCCAGCAGCTTGTCCCCTCGACAGGGGGCGTTTTCACCCCTCCACTTT
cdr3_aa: CASSLSPRQGAFSPLHF

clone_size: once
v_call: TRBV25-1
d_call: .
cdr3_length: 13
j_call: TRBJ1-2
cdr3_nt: TGTGCCAGCTCACAAATACAGGCCATGGGCTACACCTTC
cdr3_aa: CASSQIQAMGYTF

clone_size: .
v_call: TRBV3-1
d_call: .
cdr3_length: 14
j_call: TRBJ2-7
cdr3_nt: TGTGCCAGCAGCCAAGCGGGGACCGCCTACGAGCAGTACTTC
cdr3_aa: CASSQAGTAYEQYF

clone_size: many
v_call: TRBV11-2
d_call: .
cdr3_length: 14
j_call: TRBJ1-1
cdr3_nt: TGTGCCAGCAGCTTAGACAGCTTGAACACTGAAGCTTTCTTT
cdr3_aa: CASSLDSLNTEAFF

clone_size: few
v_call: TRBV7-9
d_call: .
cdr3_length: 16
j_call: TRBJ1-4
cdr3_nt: TGTGCCAGCAGTTTCAGAGGACGGACCCAGGGTGAAAAACTGTTTTTT
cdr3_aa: CASSFRGRTQGEKLFF

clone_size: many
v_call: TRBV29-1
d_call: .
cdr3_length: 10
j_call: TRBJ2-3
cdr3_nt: TGCAGCGTCGGACAAGATACGCAGTATTTT
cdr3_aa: CSVGQDTQYF

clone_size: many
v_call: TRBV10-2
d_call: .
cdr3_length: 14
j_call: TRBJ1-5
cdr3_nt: TGCGCCAGCAGTGAGTCGGGTACCAATCAGCCCCAGCATTTT
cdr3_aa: CASSESGTNQPQHF

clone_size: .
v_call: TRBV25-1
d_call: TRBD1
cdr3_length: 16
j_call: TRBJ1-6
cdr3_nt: TGTGCCAGCAGTGAATCCCACAGGGGACAGAGTTCACCCCTCCACTTT
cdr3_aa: CASSESHRGQSSPLHF

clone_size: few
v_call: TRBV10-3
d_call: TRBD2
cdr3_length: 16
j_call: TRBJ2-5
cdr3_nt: TGTGCCAGCAGATCCTTGACTAGCGGGAGGCAAGAGACCCAGTACTTC
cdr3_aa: CASRSLTSGRQETQYF

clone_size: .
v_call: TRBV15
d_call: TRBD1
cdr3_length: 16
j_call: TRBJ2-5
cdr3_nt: TGTGCCACCAGCAGTGCCCGGACAGGGATCCAAGAGACCCAGTACTTC
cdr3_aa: CATSSARTGIQETQYF

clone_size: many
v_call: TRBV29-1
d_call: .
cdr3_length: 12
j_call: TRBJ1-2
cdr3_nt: TGCAGCGTTGGGTGGGAGGGCTATGGCTACACCTTC
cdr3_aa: CSVGWEGYGYTF

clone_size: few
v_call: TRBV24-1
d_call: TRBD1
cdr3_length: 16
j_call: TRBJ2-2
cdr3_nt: TGTGCCACCAGTGACATGGGACAGGGGGCATTCGGGGAGCTGTTTTTT
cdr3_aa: CATSDMGQGAFGELFF

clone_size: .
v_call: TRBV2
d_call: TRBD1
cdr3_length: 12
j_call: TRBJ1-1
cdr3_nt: TGTGCCAGCTACAGGGGGCTCACTGAAGCTTTCTTT
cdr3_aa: CASYRGLTEAFF

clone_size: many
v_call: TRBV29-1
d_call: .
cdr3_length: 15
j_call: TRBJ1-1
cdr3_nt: TGCAGCGTTATGTCGGGCGGGGTAGCCAACACTGAAGCTTTCTTT
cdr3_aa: CSVMSGGVANTEAFF

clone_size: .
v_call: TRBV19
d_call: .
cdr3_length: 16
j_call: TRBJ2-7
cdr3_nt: TGTGCCAGTAGTACGCGTGGCTCAGGGTTTCCCTACGAGCAGTACTTC
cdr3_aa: CASSTRGSGFPYEQYF

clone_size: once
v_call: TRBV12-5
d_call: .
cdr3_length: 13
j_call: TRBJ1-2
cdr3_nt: TGTGCTAGTGGCCTCCCCGGAAGGGATGGCTACACCTTC
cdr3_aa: CASGLPGRDGYTF

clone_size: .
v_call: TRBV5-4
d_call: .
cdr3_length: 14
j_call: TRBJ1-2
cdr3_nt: TGTGCCAGCAGCTCCGCTAGCGGGGGGTATGGCTACACCTTC
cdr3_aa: CASSSASGGYGYTF

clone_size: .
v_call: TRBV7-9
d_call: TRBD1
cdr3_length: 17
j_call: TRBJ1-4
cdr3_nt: TGTGCCAGCAGCTTAGCGCGGGGACAGACTCTTAATGAAAAACTGTTTTTT
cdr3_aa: CASSLARGQTLNEKLFF

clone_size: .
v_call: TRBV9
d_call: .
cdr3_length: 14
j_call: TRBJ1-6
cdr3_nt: TGTGCCAGCAGCCCGGCAGGGATTACTTCACCCCTCCACTTT
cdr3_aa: CASSPAGITSPLHF

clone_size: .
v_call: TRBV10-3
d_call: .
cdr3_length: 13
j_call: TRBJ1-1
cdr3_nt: TGTGCCAGCAGGTCGAGGATGAACACTGAAGCTTTCTTT
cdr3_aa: CASRSRMNTEAFF

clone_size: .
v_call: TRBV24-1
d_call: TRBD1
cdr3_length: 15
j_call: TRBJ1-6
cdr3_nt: TGTGCCAGCAGGCAGGACAGGGGGTATAATTCACCCCTCCACTTT
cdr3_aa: CASRQDRGYNSPLHF

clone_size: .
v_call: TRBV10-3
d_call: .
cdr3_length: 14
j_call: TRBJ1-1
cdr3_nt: TGTGCCAGCTCACCATCGAGGGAGAACACTGAAGCTTTCTTT
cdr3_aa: CASSPSRENTEAFF

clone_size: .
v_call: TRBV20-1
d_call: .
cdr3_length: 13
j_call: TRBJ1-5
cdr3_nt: TGCAGTGCTAGGTGGGGGGTCAATCAGCCCCAGCATTTT
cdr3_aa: CSARWGVNQPQHF

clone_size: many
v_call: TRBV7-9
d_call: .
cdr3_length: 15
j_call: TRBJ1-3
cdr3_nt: TGTGCCAGCAGCGTACAGCGGAGCTCTGGAAACACCATATATTTT
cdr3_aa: CASSVQRSSGNTIYF

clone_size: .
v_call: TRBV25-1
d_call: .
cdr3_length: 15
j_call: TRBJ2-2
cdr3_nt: TGTGCCAGCAGTGAACTACTAGCGAACACCGGGGAGCTGTTTTTT
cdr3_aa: CASSELLANTGELFF

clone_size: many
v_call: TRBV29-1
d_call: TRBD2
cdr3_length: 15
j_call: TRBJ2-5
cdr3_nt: TGCAGCGCAGATGGACTAGCGGGAGTTAGGGAGACCCAGTACTTC
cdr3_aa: CSADGLAGVRETQYF

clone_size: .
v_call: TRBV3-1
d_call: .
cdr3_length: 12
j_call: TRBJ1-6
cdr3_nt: TGTGCCAGCAGCCAAGGCTCCTCACCCCTCCACTTT
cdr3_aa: CASSQGSSPLHF

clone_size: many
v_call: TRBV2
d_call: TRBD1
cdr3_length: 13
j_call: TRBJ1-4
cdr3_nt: TGTGCCAGCAGTCGGGACAGGGTTGAAAAACTGTTTTTT
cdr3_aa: CASSRDRVEKLFF

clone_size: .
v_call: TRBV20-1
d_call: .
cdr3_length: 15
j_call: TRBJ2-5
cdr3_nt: TGCAGTGCTAGGGTCGGGGATTTTTCGTTAGAGACCCAGTACTTC
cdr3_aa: CSARVGDFSLETQYF

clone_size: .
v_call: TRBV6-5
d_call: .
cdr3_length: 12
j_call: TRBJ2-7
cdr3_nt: TGTGCCAGCAGTCCAGCGGCCTACGAGCAGTACTTC
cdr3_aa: CASSPAAYEQYF

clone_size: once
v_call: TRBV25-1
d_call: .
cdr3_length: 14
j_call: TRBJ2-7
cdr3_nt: TGTGCCAGCAACCCCATTGGGGGGCTCTACGAGCAGTACTTC
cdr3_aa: CASNPIGGLYEQYF

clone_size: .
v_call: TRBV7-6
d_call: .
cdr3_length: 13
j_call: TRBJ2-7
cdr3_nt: TGTGCCAGCACCCAAGGCGGCTCCGGGGAGCAGTACTTC
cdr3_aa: CASTQGGSGEQYF

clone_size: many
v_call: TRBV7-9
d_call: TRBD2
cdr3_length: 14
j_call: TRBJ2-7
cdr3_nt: TGTGCCAGCAGCCCCCAGCGGGAGGGTATAAAGCAGTACTTC
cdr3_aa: CASSPQREGIKQYF

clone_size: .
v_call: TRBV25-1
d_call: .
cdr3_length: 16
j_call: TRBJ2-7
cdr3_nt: TGTGCCAGCAGTGCTAGAGCTCCCGGGACGATTGACGAGCAGTACTTC
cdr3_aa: CASSARAPGTIDEQYF

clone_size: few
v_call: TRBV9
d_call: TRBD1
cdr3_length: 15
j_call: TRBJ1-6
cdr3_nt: TGTGCCAGCAGTTTAAGACAGGGTGGCAATTCACCCCTCCACTTT
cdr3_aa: CASSLRQGGNSPLHF

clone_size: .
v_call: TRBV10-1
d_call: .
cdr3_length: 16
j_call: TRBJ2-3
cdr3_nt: TGCGCCAGCAGTGACGAGGGGAGACCTAGCACAGATACGCAGTATTTT
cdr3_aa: CASSDEGRPSTDTQYF

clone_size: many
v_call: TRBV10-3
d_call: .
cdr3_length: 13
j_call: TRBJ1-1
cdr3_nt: TGTGCCACATCCACAGGACGGAACACTGAAGCTTTCTTT
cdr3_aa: CATSTGRNTEAFF

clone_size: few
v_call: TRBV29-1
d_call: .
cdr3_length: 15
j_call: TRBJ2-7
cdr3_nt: TGCAGCGTTGAAGTATACGGGGGTTCATCCTACGAGCAGTACTTC
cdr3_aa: CSVEVYGGSSYEQYF

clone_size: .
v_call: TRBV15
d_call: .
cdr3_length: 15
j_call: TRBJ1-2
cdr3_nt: TGTGCCACCAGCAGCCAGGGGCCAGCTAACTATGGCTACACCTTC
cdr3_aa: CATSSQGPANYGYTF

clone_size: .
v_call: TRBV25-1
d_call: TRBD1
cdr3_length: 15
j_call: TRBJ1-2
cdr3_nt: TGTGCCAGCAGTGAACCGGGACAGGGCTCCTATGGCTACACCTTC
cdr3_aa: CASSEPGQGSYGYTF

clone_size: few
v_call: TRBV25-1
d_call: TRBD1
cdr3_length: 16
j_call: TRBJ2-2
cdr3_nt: TGTGCCAGCAGTGCCCGGGACAGGGAGAACACCGGGGAGCTGTTTTTT
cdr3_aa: CASSARDRENTGELFF

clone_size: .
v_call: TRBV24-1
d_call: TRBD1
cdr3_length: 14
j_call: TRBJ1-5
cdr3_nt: TGTGCCAGCGAACCGGGACAGGTATATCAGCCCCAGCATTTT
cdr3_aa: CASEPGQVYQPQHF